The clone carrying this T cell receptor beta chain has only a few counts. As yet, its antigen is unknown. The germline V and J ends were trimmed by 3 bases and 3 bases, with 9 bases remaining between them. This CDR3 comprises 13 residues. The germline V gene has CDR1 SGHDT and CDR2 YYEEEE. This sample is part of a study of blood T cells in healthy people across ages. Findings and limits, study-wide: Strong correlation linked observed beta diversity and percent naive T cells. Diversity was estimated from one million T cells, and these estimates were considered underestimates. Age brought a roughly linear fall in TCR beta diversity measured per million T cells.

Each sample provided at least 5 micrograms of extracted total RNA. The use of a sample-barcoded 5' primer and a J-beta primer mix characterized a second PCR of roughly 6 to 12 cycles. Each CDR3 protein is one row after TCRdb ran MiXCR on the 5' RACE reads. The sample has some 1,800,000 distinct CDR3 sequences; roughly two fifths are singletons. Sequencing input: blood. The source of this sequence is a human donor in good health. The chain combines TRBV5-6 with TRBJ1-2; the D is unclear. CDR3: CASSSLDYYGYTF. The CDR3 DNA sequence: TGTGCCAGCAGCTCCTTGGACTACTATGGCTACACCTTC.